This T cell receptor (beta chain) was identified in a study of T cell repertoires in cytomegalovirus infection. Turning to the study itself: Recently identified HLA-C-restricted CMV epitopes were used, and well-studied HLA-B-restricted CMV epitopes were used as well. From public TCR beta signatures came an indication of both CMV infection and matching HLA type. Study observations and caveats: Predominance within the ex vivo response was attributable to HLA-C-restricted CMV-specific TCR beta clonotypes.

As for this clonotype: What it recognizes is unknown. At one end the junction does not follow the germline gene, possibly because of a read error.

TCRdb redid the calling of the reads with MiXCR, one entry per CDR3 protein. The sample lists 830,000 or so distinct CDR3 sequences; about 33% were seen once. This CDR3 has 18 residues. The germline CDR1 and CDR2 sequences are SGHVS and FQNEAQ. This TCR was recovered from a human donor in good health (CMV status not recorded). Some clones in this sample may be carry-over from other donors' samples. V gene TRBV7-8 combines with J gene TRBJ1-2, with 9 bases aligning to TRBD1. The sequencing here drew on cultured CD8+ T cells from PBMCs, taken from culture after CMV antigen stimulation. In nucleotides, the CDR3 is TGTGCCAGCAGCGTGGGGACAGGGAGGGAAACAAGTTGGTATGACTACACCTTC. Translating it yields CASSVGTGRETSWYDYTF. The whole variable domain, remainder taken from reference TRBV7-8 and TRBJ1-2, is GAGVSQSPRYKVAKRGQDVALRCDPISGHVSLFWYQQALGQGPEFLTYFQNEAQLDKSGLPSDRFFAERPEGSVSTLKIQRTQQEDSAVYLCASSVGTGRETSWYDYTFGSGTRLTVV.